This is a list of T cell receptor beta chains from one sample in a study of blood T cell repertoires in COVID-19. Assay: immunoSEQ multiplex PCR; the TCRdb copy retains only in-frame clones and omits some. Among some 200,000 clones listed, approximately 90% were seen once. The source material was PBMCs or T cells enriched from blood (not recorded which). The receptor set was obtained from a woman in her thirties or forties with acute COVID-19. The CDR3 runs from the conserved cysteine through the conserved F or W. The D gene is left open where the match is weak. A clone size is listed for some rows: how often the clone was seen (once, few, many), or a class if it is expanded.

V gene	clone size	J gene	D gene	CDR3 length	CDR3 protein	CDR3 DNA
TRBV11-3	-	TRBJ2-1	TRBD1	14	CASSRDRGGDEQFF	TGTGCCAGCAGCCGGGACAGGGGCGGGGATGAGCAGTTCTTC
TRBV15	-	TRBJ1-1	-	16	CATSRDHRTVNTEAFF	TGTGCCACCAGCAGAGATCACAGGACAGTGAACACTGAAGCTTTCTTT
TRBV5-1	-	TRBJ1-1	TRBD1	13	CASWTGTNTEAFF	TGCGCCAGTTGGACAGGGACGAACACTGAAGCTTTCTTT
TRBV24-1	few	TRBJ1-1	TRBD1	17	CATSDSTTGDGGTEAFF	TGTGCCACCAGTGATTCAACGACAGGGGATGGTGGCACTGAAGCTTTCTTT
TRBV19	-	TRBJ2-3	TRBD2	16	CASTTTLAGSTDTQYF	TGTGCCAGTACAACAACACTAGCGGGTAGCACAGATACGCAGTATTTT
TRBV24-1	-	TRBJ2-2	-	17	CATSDLPGTSGTGELFF	TGTGCCACCAGTGATTTGCCCGGCACCTCGGGCACCGGGGAGCTGTTTTTT
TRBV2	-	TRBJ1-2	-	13	CASSEQVEYGYTF	TGTGCCAGCAGTGAACAGGTGGAATATGGCTACACCTTC
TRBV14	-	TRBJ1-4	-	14	CASSQDLTSRKLFF	TGTGCCAGCAGCCAAGATCTTACTTCTAGGAAACTGTTTTTT
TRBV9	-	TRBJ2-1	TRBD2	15	CASSVAPSGGREQFF	TGTGCCAGCAGCGTAGCCCCTAGCGGGGGTCGGGAGCAGTTCTTC
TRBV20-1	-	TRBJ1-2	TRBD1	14	CSAIEGTGVYGYTF	TGCAGTGCTATTGAAGGGACAGGGGTCTATGGCTACACCTTC
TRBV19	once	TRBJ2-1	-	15	CASSIGLGSYNEQFF	TGTGCCAGTAGTATAGGACTAGGATCCTACAATGAGCAGTTCTTC
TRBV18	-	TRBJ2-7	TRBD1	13	CASSPTRGYEQYF	TGTGCCAGCTCACCAACCAGGGGGTACGAGCAGTACTTC
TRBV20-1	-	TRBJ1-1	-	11	CSARGGDEAFF	TGCAGTGCTAGAGGGGGAGATGAAGCTTTCTTT
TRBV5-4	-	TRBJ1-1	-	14	CASRLLDSNTEAFF	TGTGCCAGCAGACTATTAGATTCCAACACTGAAGCTTTCTTT
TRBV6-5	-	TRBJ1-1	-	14	CASRVDKNSPKAFF	TGTGCCAGCAGAGTGGACAAGAATTCACCCAAAGCTTTCTTT
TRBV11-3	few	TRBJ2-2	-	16	CASSLWTGWGTGELFF	TGTGCCAGCAGCTTGTGGACGGGGTGGGGCACCGGGGAGCTGTTTTTT
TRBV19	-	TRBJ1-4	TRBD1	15	CASNERGTGNEKLFF	TGTGCCAGTAACGAACGCGGGACAGGGAATGAAAAACTGTTTTTT
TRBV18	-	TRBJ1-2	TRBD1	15	CASSPSQGAFYGYTF	TGTGCCAGCTCACCAAGTCAGGGGGCCTTCTATGGCTACACCTTC
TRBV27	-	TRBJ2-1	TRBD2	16	CASSLSGLAGSREQFF	TGTGCCAGCAGTTTATCCGGCCTAGCGGGGTCCCGTGAGCAGTTCTTC
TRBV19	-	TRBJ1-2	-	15	CASRREWISNYGYTF	TGTGCCAGTAGAAGGGAGTGGATTTCTAACTATGGCTACACCTTC
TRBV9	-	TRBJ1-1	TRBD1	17	CASSVAPRTGVNTEAFF	TGTGCCAGCAGCGTAGCTCCCCGGACAGGAGTGAACACTGAAGCTTTCTTT
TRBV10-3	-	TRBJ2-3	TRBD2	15	CAISVGAGRVDTQYF	TGTGCCATCAGTGTGGGAGCGGGGCGTGTAGATACGCAGTATTTT
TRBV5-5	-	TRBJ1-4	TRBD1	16	CASSLLSGQGNEKLFF	TGTGCCAGCAGCTTGCTCTCTGGACAGGGGAATGAAAAACTGTTTTTT
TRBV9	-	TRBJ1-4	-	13	CASNSGMNEKLFF	TGTGCCAGCAACTCCGGGATGAATGAAAAACTGTTTTTT
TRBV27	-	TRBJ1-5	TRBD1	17	CASTTRDRGTSNQPQHF	TGTGCCAGCACTACTCGGGACAGGGGGACTAGCAATCAGCCCCAGCATTTT
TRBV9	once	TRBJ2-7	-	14	CASSPRVQPYEQYF	TGTGCCAGCAGCCCTCGGGTCCAGCCCTACGAGCAGTACTTC
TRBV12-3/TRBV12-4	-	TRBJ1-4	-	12	CASSGGREKLFF	TGTGCCAGCAGTGGGGGGAGGGAAAAACTGTTTTTT
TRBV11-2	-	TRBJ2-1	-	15	CASSFSYSGVDEQFF	TGTGCCAGCAGCTTTAGCTACTCGGGGGTGGATGAGCAGTTCTTC
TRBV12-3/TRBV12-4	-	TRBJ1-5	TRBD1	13	CASRRTGSLPQHF	TGTGCCAGCAGGAGGACAGGGAGTTTGCCCCAGCATTTT
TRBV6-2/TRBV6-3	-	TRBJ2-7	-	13	CASSYLPGTPKYF	TGTGCCAGCAGTTACCTCCCCGGGACACCAAAGTACTTC
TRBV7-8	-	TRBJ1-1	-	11	CASSNLRGAFF	TGTGCCAGCAGTAACCTAAGGGGAGCTTTCTTT
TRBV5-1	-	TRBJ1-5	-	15	CASSYLDSSNQPQHF	TGCGCCAGCAGCTACCTGGACTCTAGCAATCAGCCCCAGCATTTT
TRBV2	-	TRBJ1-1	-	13	CASNPGQNTEAFF	TGTGCCAGCAACCCGGGACAGAACACTGAAGCTTTCTTT
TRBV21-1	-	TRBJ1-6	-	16	CASSKFGRTRGSPLHF	TGTGCCAGCAGCAAATTCGGAAGAACGAGAGGTTCACCCCTCCACTTT
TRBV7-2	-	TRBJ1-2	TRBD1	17	CASSPNLVVRGQDGYTF	TGTGCCAGCAGCCCTAACTTAGTGGTAAGGGGACAGGATGGCTACACCTTC
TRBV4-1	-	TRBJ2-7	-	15	CASSQVGTGLNEQYF	TGCGCCAGCAGCCAAGTAGGAACAGGGTTGAACGAGCAGTACTTC
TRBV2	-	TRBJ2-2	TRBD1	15	CASRMGQGGKGELFF	TGTGCCAGCAGGATGGGACAGGGGGGTAAAGGGGAGCTGTTTTTT
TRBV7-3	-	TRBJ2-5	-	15	CASSLGGGGGETQYF	TGTGCCAGCAGCTTAGGTGGGGGCGGAGGAGAGACCCAGTACTTC
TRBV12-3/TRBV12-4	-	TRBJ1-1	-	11	CASLARGEAFF	TGTGCCAGCCTCGCCCGGGGGGAAGCTTTCTTT
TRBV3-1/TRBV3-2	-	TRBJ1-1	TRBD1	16	CASSHLGTGGSTEAFF	TGTGCCAGCAGCCATCTAGGGACAGGGGGAAGCACTGAAGCTTTCTTT
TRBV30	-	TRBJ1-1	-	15	CAWSVLGVRNTEAFF	TGTGCCTGGAGTGTACTAGGTGTCCGGAACACTGAAGCTTTCTTT
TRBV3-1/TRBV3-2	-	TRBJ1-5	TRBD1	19	CASSHPKGQGFYSNQPQHF	TGTGCCAGCAGCCATCCAAAGGGACAGGGATTTTATAGCAATCAGCCCCAGCATTTT
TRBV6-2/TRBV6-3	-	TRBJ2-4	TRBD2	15	CASSYSGLAGNIQYF	TGTGCCAGCAGTTACTCGGGACTAGCCGGGAACATTCAGTACTTC
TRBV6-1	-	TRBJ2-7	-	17	CASSEMVRTAVSYEQYF	TGTGCCAGCAGTGAGATGGTTAGGACAGCCGTCTCCTACGAGCAGTACTTC
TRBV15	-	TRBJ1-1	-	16	CATSPRRTSTGGEAFF	TGTGCCACCAGCCCTAGACGAACTTCGACAGGTGGCGAAGCTTTCTTT
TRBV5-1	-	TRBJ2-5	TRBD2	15	CASSLTAGVQETQYF	TGCGCCAGCAGCTTGACAGCGGGAGTTCAAGAGACCCAGTACTTC
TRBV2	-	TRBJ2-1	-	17	CASSEEIAASSYNEQFF	TGTGCCAGCAGTGAAGAAATCGCCGCGAGCTCCTACAATGAGCAGTTCTTC
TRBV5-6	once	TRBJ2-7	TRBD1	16	CASSFGADRISYEQYF	TGTGCCAGCAGCTTCGGGGCGGACAGGATTTCCTACGAGCAGTACTTC
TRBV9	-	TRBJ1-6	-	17	CASSVSVYPGGNSPLHF	TGTGCCAGCAGCGTTTCAGTGTACCCAGGTGGAAATTCACCCCTCCACTTT
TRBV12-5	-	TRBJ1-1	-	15	CASGFGRGLNTEAFF	TGTGCTAGTGGTTTTGGTAGGGGCCTAAACACTGAAGCTTTCTTT
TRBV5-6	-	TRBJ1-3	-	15	CASSSTDRSGNTIYF	TGTGCCAGCAGCTCGACCGACAGGTCCGGAAACACCATATATTTT
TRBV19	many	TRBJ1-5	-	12	CASSIGNQPQHF	TGTGCCAGTAGTATCGGTAATCAGCCCCAGCATTTT
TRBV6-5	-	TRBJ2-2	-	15	CASNRLGGDTGELFF	TGTGCCAGCAACCGACTGGGAGGAGACACCGGGGAGCTGTTTTTT
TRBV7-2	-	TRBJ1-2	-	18	CASSSSSPLLRDGGGYTF	TGTGCCAGCAGCTCCTCATCTCCTTTATTAAGGGATGGGGGGGGCTACACCTTC
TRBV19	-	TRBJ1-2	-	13	CASSIVRGEGYTF	TGTGCCAGTAGTATCGTCAGGGGCGAAGGCTACACCTTC
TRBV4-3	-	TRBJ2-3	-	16	CASSQEAFTSTDTQYF	TGCGCCAGCAGCCAAGAAGCCTTCACTAGCACAGATACGCAGTATTTT
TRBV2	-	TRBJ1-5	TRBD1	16	CARGGRMGQGNQPQHF	TGTGCCAGGGGTGGAAGGATGGGACAGGGAAATCAGCCCCAGCATTTT
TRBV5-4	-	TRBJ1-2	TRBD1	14	CASTSPGGVGGYTF	TGTGCCAGCACCTCTCCAGGGGGCGTGGGAGGCTACACCTTC